These T cell receptor beta chains were read from a single sample in a study of yellow fever vaccine responses in identical twins. TCRdb reprocessed the RT-PCR reads with MiXCR, giving one entry per CDR3 protein. The sample lists some 16,000 distinct CDR3 sequences, roughly four fifths seen once, with about 2% in the top ten. The sequenced sample was T cells from blood (PBMCs), unsorted or a sorted subset (not recorded which), obtained before or after yellow fever vaccination (not recorded which). All receptors come from a woman between 18 and 29 years old who received the yellow fever vaccine. Each CDR3 is given with its conserved first and last residue. Each record gives: clone size, J gene, D gene, V gene, CDR3 DNA, CDR3 protein. D genes are given only for firm matches. The size field is filled for only some rows; it gives once, few, many or a size class.

- TRBJ1-1 TRBD1 TRBV7-6 TGTGCCAGCAGCCCCGCAGGGGGCTACACTGAAGCTTTCTTT CASSPAGGYTEAFF
once TRBJ2-1 - TRBV29-1 TGCAGCGTTGAGGTGCAGTACAATGAGCAGTTCTTC CSVEVQYNEQFF
- TRBJ2-7 - TRBV12-3/TRBV12-4 TGTGCCAGCAGTTTCCAACTAAGGGGACCTTCCTACGAGCAGTACTTC CASSFQLRGPSYEQYF
- TRBJ2-5 - TRBV29-1 TGCAGCGTGGAAGGAGGGGGTCAAGAGACCCAGTACTTC CSVEGGGQETQYF
- TRBJ2-3 - TRBV6-1 TGTGCCAGCAGTCATATTCCCCCTGAGGTTACGCAGTATTTT CASSHIPPEVTQYF
- TRBJ1-5 - TRBV10-3 TGTGCCATCAGTGAGTCACAGCCTAATAGCAATCAGCCCCAGCATTTT CAISESQPNSNQPQHF
- TRBJ2-7 - TRBV20-1 TGCAGTGCAGGTACGGCAGGCTCCTACGAGCAGTACTTC CSAGTAGSYEQYF
- TRBJ2-2 - TRBV24-1 TGTGCCACCAGTCCTTCAACGGTGAACACCGGGGAGCTGTTTTTT CATSPSTVNTGELFF
- TRBJ2-1 - TRBV7-6 TGTGCCAGCAGCTTAGCAAGGAACCCGTACAATGAGCAGTTCTTC CASSLARNPYNEQFF
- TRBJ2-1 - TRBV6-4 TGTGCCAGCAGAGTCTCGAGCTCCTACAATGAGCAGTTCTTC CASRVSSSYNEQFF
- TRBJ2-3 - TRBV7-3 TGTGCCAGCAGCTTAAGGGCTGGGGTGCGCACAGATACGCAGTATTTT CASSLRAGVRTDTQYF
- TRBJ2-7 - TRBV28 TGTGCCAGCAGTTTATCGGGAGCCTACGAGCAGTACTTC CASSLSGAYEQYF
- TRBJ1-2 - TRBV18 TGTGCCAGCTCACCACCTGTAATCAACTATGGCTACACCTTC CASSPPVINYGYTF
- TRBJ1-1 - TRBV20-1 TGCAGTGCTAGAGAGGGACAACCGAACACTGAAGCTTTCTTT CSAREGQPNTEAFF
few TRBJ2-7 - TRBV2 TGTGCCAGCAGTGAGAGCCAATTCTACGAGCAGTACTTC CASSESQFYEQYF
- TRBJ2-3 - TRBV29-1 TGCAGCGTTGAATTTGGCTACTCACGGGCAGATACGCAGTATTTT CSVEFGYSRADTQYF
- TRBJ2-3 TRBD2 TRBV20-1 TGCAGTGCGTTCCAACTAGCGGGGGGCACAGATACGCAGTATTTT CSAFQLAGGTDTQYF
few TRBJ2-7 TRBD1 TRBV9 TGTGCCAGCAGCGAGGGGACAGGGAAGCCCTACGAGCAGTACTTC CASSEGTGKPYEQYF
- TRBJ2-7 - TRBV14 TGTGCCAGCAGCCAATTACAGGGCTACGAGCAGTACTTC CASSQLQGYEQYF
- TRBJ2-5 - TRBV20-1 TGCAGTGCTCCGCCAGGGTTGGGCCAGTACTTC CSAPPGLGQYF
- TRBJ2-2 - TRBV2 TGTGCCAGCATGTCAGGGGCGAACACCGGGGAGCTGTTTTTT CASMSGANTGELFF
- TRBJ1-2 TRBD1 TRBV12-3/TRBV12-4 TGTGCCAGCAGTTTCGGCGGACAGGGGGCTTATGGCTACACCTTC CASSFGGQGAYGYTF